The 22 T cell receptor beta chains listed next were all sequenced from one sample in a study of response to subunit inactivated influenza vaccine listed by TCRdb under 2018. Receptor libraries were prepared by RT-PCR. Sequenced using an Illumina HiSeq 2500. The raw public data were reprocessed by TCRdb itself: fastp quality trimming at Q25, MiXCR clonotype calling, in-frame beta chains only. Rows merge per CDR3 protein into single entries with the most common DNA and genes. The sample yields about 650,000 distinct CDR3 sequences; 11% to 15% were counted once. The biggest ten clones account for 7.5% to 9% of the sample. This specimen consisted of PBMCs from blood, obtained around 15 days before vaccination. Receptors originate from a man in his fifties who received an inactivated influenza vaccine. Donor details come from another sample of the same person, matched by shared clones.

The chain has TRBV10-3 and TRBJ1-5; TRBD1 agrees at 7 bases. V gave up 10 bases and J gave up 4 bases; unmatched junction bases: 13. There are 15 residues in the CDR3. Germline V gene data show CDR1 as ENHRY and CDR2 as SYGVKD. For the CDR3, the DNA is TGTGCCACCGGCGATGGGGCCAGGGGGAATCAGCCCCAGCATTTT. Its translation is CATGDGARGNQPQHF.

Only a few counts were recorded for this clonotype. The rearrangement joins TRBV6-2 or TRBV6-3 to TRBJ2-7; D not resolved. V lost 5 bases and J 3 bases, leaving 14 bases between the germline ends. CDR3 length equals 14 residues. Germline CDR1 reads MNHEY; CDR2 reads SVGEGT. The CDR3 bases are TGTGCCAGCAGTAGGCTAAACCGAGACTACGAGCAGTACTTC. Protein product: CASSRLNRDYEQYF.

This chain's CDR3 is CASSWGASTGELFF. The CDR3 coding sequence is TGTGCCAGCAGCTGGGGAGCAAGCACCGGGGAGCTGTTTTTT. This chain joins TRBV5-6 and TRBJ2-2, with D perhaps matching TRBD2 (5 bases). Trimming stripped 3 bases from V and 4 bases from J, with 10 bases between. Germline assignment: CDR1 SGHDT and CDR2 YYEEEE. The CDR3 is made up of 14 amino acids.

In this sample, this clonotype turned up a few times. The genes are TRBV20-1 and TRBJ2-1, with 11 bases fitting TRBD1. J gave up 6 bases and V 3 bases, and 7 bases lay outside the gene matches. CDR3 length equals 15 residues. Germline V CDR1 and CDR2: DFQATT, SNEGSKA (reference sequence). The DNA of the CDR3 is TGCAGTGCTAGCCCTGGACAGGGGGCGATCAATGAGCAGTTCTTC. This codes for CSASPGQGAINEQFF.

The table lists this clonotype with a few counts. The chain uses TRBV6-2 or TRBV6-3 and TRBJ1-2, with 8 bases fitting TRBD1. Losses at the gene ends were 5 bases for V and 4 bases for J; bases not matched to a gene: 6. Looked up from germline, CDR1 is MNHEY and CDR2 is SVGEGT. The CDR3 consists of 14 residues. This chain's CDR3 is CASSAFGQGYGYTF. The CDR3 coding sequence is TGTGCCAGCAGTGCATTCGGACAGGGCTATGGCTACACCTTC.

In its sample, this clonotype was seen a few times. The chain is built from TRBV28 and TRBJ2-7; 11 nucleotides line up with TRBD2. The CDR3 consists of 15 residues. CDR1 MDHEN and CDR2 SYDVKM come from the germline V gene. V lost 3 bases and J lost 3; bases outside the gene matches: 4. The CDR3 here is CASSLGGTSGYEQYF. Written as DNA, the CDR3 is TGTGCCAGCAGTTTGGGGGGGACTAGCGGCTACGAGCAGTACTTC.

The J gene is TRBJ2-5, the V gene TRBV15; 7 bases agree with TRBD1. V lost 5 bases and J lost 3; bases outside the gene matches: 15. Germline V gene sequence: CDR1 LNHNV, CDR2 YYDKDF (reference sequence). CDR3 length equals 17 residues. CDR3 sequence: CATSPGIGWQGEETQYF. In nucleotides, the CDR3 is TGTGCCACCAGCCCTGGAATCGGATGGCAGGGGGAAGAGACCCAGTACTTC.

This clonotype was seen more than once but under ten times. The genes are TRBV20-1 and TRBJ2-5; TRBD2 matches at 12 bases. The germline V gene has CDR1 DFQATT and CDR2 SNEGSKA (reference sequence). The V gene end was trimmed by 0 bases and the J gene end by 5 bases; junction bases not matched to a gene: 10. The CDR3 extends over 17 amino acids. CDR3 protein: CSARELPTSGRYETQYF. The CDR3 coding sequence is TGCAGTGCTAGAGAGCTCCCGACTAGCGGGAGATACGAGACCCAGTACTTC.

This chain connects TRBV5-1 to TRBJ1-3; D possibly corresponds to TRBD1 (5 bases). Per germline, CDR1 SGHRS and CDR2 YFSETQ. V was cut by 3 bases and J by 0 bases, with 7 bases left in between. The CDR3 contains 14 residues. CDR3 sequence (DNA): TGCGCCAGCAGCTGGGACGGCTCTGGAAACACCATATATTTT. Residues: CASSWDGSGNTIYF.

This clonotype came up a few times. The V and J genes are TRBV12-3 or TRBV12-4 and TRBJ2-3; TRBD2 agrees at 10 bases. This CDR3 region has 15 residues. The trim removed 1 base at V and 7 bases at J, leaving 5 bases unmatched. The CDR3 sequence is CASSLERGGLNTQYF. The CDR3 bases are TGTGCCAGCAGTTTAGAGCGGGGGGGCCTAAATACGCAGTATTTT.

The chain is built from TRBV6-1 and TRBJ1-6, with TRBD1 as a possible D gene (5 bases). The CDR3 is made up of 16 amino acids. The V gene's germline CDR1 is MNHNS and CDR2 SASEGT. The V gene lost 8 bases and the J gene lost 7 bases, with 21 bases spanning the gap. CDR3 in amino acids: CASRVRPPRGNSPLHF. For the CDR3, the DNA is TGTGCCAGCCGAGTTCGCCCCCCACGGGGGAATTCACCCCTCCACTTT.

This clonotype was seen only a few times. The chain recombines TRBV6-2 or TRBV6-3 with TRBJ2-5; D not resolved. Trimming stripped 3 bases from V and 3 bases from J, with 11 bases between. Germline loops: CDR1 MNHEY, CDR2 SVGEGT. The CDR3 totals 14 residues. The CDR3 loop is CASSYMAIKETQYF. For the CDR3, the DNA is TGTGCCAGCAGTTATATGGCTATTAAAGAGACCCAGTACTTC.

This clonotype was observed a few times. The chain is built from TRBV12-3 or TRBV12-4 and TRBJ2-4, with D perhaps given as TRBD1 or TRBD2 (5 bases each). This CDR3 is 15 amino acids long. The V end lost 5 bases, the J end lost 9 bases, and 20 bases lay between the germline ends. CDR3 region: CASSPSRGIQGIQYF. CDR3 DNA sequence: TGTGCCAGCAGTCCCTCTCGGGGTATTCAGGGCATTCAGTACTTC.

This clonotype was seen ten or more times. The chain carries TRBV5-1 and TRBJ2-1; TRBD2 agrees at 7 bases. V gave up 0 bases and J gave up 2 bases; unmatched junction bases: 2. This CDR3 spans 15 amino acids. The germline V gene encodes CDR1 SGHRS and CDR2 YFSETQ. The CDR3 reads CASSLAAGAYNEQFF. Written as DNA, the CDR3 is TGCGCCAGCAGCTTGGCCGCGGGGGCCTACAATGAGCAGTTCTTC.

The sample holds many counts of this clonotype. The rearrangement uses TRBV28 and TRBJ1-2; 9 bases fit TRBD1. With 6 bases clipped from V and 8 bases from J, the junction kept 13 bases outside the gene matches. The germline V gene encodes CDR1 MDHEN and CDR2 SYDVKM. This CDR3 contains 15 residues. The CDR3 sequence is CASSFFPDRGGGYTF. The CDR3 coding sequence is TGTGCCAGCAGCTTCTTCCCGGACAGGGGCGGAGGCTACACCTTC.

This clonotype occurred a few times. The chain carries TRBV10-2 and TRBJ2-5, with D unclear. V gave up 1 base and J gave up 4 bases, with 4 bases separating them. The CDR3 consists of 12 residues. Germline V gene sequence: CDR1 WSHSY, CDR2 SAAADI. CDR3 nucleotides: TGCGCCAGCAGTGAGTGGCGAGAGACCCAGTACTTC. Protein product: CASSEWRETQYF.

This clonotype has only a few counts. The gene calls are TRBV5-1 and TRBJ2-4; possibly TRBD1 or TRBD2 for D (5 bases each). The CDR3 consists of 14 residues. Looked up from germline, CDR1 is SGHRS and CDR2 is YFSETQ. V lost 0 bases and J lost 12, with 16 bases in between. The CDR3 coding sequence is TGCGCCAGCAGCTTGGGGGACGGGCCCCGCGATCAGTACTTC. Amino acid sequence: CASSLGDGPRDQYF. Filled out from reference TRBV5-1 and TRBJ2-4, the complete variable domain reads KAGVTQTPRYLIKTRGQQVTLSCSPISGHRSVSWYQQTPGQGLQFLFEYFSETQRNKGNFPGRFSGRQFSNSRSEMNVSTLELGDSALYLCASSLGDGPRDQYFGAGTRLSVL.

This chain uses TRBV10-3 with TRBJ2-5; D gene ambiguous. The V end lost 4 bases, the J end lost 5 bases, and 11 bases lay between the germline ends. The CDR3 covers 13 residues. Germline-derived CDR1 and CDR2 are ENHRY and SYGVKD. In DNA form, the CDR3 reads TGTGCCATCAGTGTAGGTTCATCTGAGACCCAGTACTTC. The encoded protein is CAISVGSSETQYF.

A few counts support this clonotype. V and J are TRBV7-7 and TRBJ2-3; tentatively, D is TRBD2 (5 bases). V was pared by 2 bases and J by 4 bases, with 10 bases between. Germline V lookup: CDR1 SSHAT, CDR2 FNYEAQ (reference sequence). This CDR3 is built from 14 residues. In DNA, the CDR3 is TGTGCCAGCAGCTTATTAGCGAACGCAGATACGCAGTATTTT. Its protein product is CASSLLANADTQYF.

The genes are TRBV3-1 and TRBJ2-7; a weak D match, TRBD1 (6 bases). Germline values: CDR1 LGHDT, CDR2 YNNKEL (reference sequence). The V end was cut by 5 bases, the J end by 2 bases, with 16 bases between. This CDR3 region has 15 residues. CDR3 residues: CASSAQQGATYEQYF. The CDR3 nucleotides are TGTGCCAGCAGCGCACAACAGGGAGCTACCTACGAGCAGTACTTC.

This clonotype turned up a few times. The gene calls are TRBV4-2 and TRBJ2-3, with 8 bases fitting TRBD2. CDR1 and CDR2 from the germline V gene are LGHNA and YNFKEQ. There are 17 residues in the CDR3. Trimming cost V 0 bases and J 0 bases; bases outside gene matches: 5. Here the CDR3 reads CASSQDVSGGSTDTQYF. For the CDR3, the DNA is TGTGCCAGCAGCCAAGATGTCAGCGGGGGAAGCACAGATACGCAGTATTTT.

This chain uses TRBV7-9 with TRBJ2-5; TRBD2 might be the D (5 bases). Germline CDR1 is SEHNR and CDR2 is FQNEAQ (reference sequence). Trimming shortened V by 0 bases and J by 3 bases, and 8 bases separated the two germline ends. The CDR3 has 14 residues. CDR3 nucleotides: TGTGCCAGCAGCTTAGCATCGGGGAAAGAGACCCAGTACTTC. Protein: CASSLASGKETQYF.